The clone carrying this TCR beta chain was counted a few times. Its specificity is unknown. These data come from a study of T-cell memory formation after mild COVID-19. The V gene's germline CDR1 is LNHNV and CDR2 YYDKDF (reference sequence). CDR3 length equals 15 residues. The ends were cut back, 2 bases at V and 4 bases at J, with 14 bases in the middle. TCRalpha and TCRbeta libraries used 5'RACE with constant-segment primers and UMIs. TCRdb reanalysed the 5' RACE reads using MiXCR and keeps one entry per CDR3 protein. The sample has more than 250,000 distinct CDR3 sequences, roughly a sixth seen once; the top ten hold around 20%. Study conclusions and caveats: Contracting CD4+ clones sat mainly in CM and EM; CD8+ in EMRA.

The receptor's source is a man aged 18 to 30 who had mild COVID-19 (a few samples of this study predate the infection). Cell type and time point are not known. The sequencing input was PBMCs or a T cell subset sorted from them (not recorded which). The V and J genes are TRBV15 and TRBJ1-2; possibly TRBD1 for D (5 bases). CDR3 sequence: CATSRNRQRSYGYTF. Written as DNA, the CDR3 is TGTGCCACCAGCAGAAACAGACAGAGGTCCTATGGCTACACCTTC.